This T cell receptor beta chain was found in a study of T cells in Graves' hyperthyroidism and ophthalmopathy. General study results and limits: Expanded thyroid clonotypes (above 0.001) were mostly also found in blood. Ophthalmopathy and stable hyperthyroidism were told apart by a 13 V-J model.

Looked up from germline, CDR1 is DFQATT and CDR2 is SNEGSKA (reference sequence). This CDR3 is built from 14 residues. Trimming cost V 6 bases and J 5 bases, with 17 bases left between them. Amplified regions were TCR beta CDR3 sequences from RNA transcripts. Carried out on the TCR CDR3, a first-round RT-PCR used the HTBI primer set. TCRdb redid the calling of the multiplex PCR reads with MiXCR, one entry per CDR3 protein. In the table there are 500,000 to 750,000 distinct CDR3 sequences, approximately 14% of which are singletons. Note on this clonotype: What it binds is unknown.

This TCR came from a woman in her twenties or thirties with Graves' hyperthyroidism. The chain uses TRBV20-1 and TRBJ2-1; a possible D gene is TRBD1 (5 bases). The sample consisted of blood. This CDR3 reads CSAPKGVSDNEQFF. Written as DNA, the CDR3 is TGCAGTGCACCGAAAGGGGTAAGCGACAATGAGCAGTTCTTC.